Listed below are T cell receptor beta chains from one sample, sequenced in a study of blood T cell repertoires in COVID-19. Sequencing was performed with immunoSEQ multiplex PCR; in TCRdb, only in-frame clones are kept and a portion is missing. The repertoire includes fewer than 600,000 clones, 89% of them detected once, and around 0.92% sits in the top ten. The sequenced sample was peripheral blood. All receptors come from a man between 18 and 35 years old with COVID-19, enrolled during active disease. CDR3s include the opening cysteine and the closing phenylalanine or tryptophan. A D gene is named only where the DNA matches it firmly. Clone sizes are given selectively: once, few, many, or a class where the clone is expanded.

TRBV24-1,TRBJ2-5,TRBD1,NA,CATSDPGTGIKETQYF,TGTGCCACCAGTGATCCTGGGACAGGGATCAAAGAGACCCAGTACTTC
TRBV9,TRBJ2-2,TRBD2,NA,CASGIRTSGNSGELFF,TGTGCCAGTGGGATCCGGACTAGCGGGAACTCCGGGGAGCTGTTTTTT
TRBV19,TRBJ1-2,TRBD1,NA,CASSAQGTGVGYTF,TGTGCCAGTAGTGCCCAGGGGACAGGGGTTGGCTACACCTTC
TRBV24-1,TRBJ2-1,TRBD2,once,CATSELAGVGEQFF,TGTGCCACCAGTGAGCTAGCGGGAGTGGGTGAGCAGTTCTTC
TRBV4-2,TRBJ2-1,TRBD1,NA,CASSQGTGQKYEQFF,TGTGCCAGCAGCCAAGGGACAGGGCAAAAATATGAGCAGTTCTTC
TRBV6-4,TRBJ2-1,NA,NA,CASSEIGNEQFF,TGTGCCAGCAGTGAAATCGGGAATGAGCAGTTCTTC
TRBV5-4,TRBJ1-2,NA,NA,CASSRDRTFGYTF,TGTGCCAGCAGCAGAGACAGAACGTTTGGCTACACCTTC
TRBV4-1,TRBJ2-1,TRBD2,NA,CASSPRWTSVYNEQFF,TGCGCCAGCAGCCCGAGGTGGACTAGCGTCTACAATGAGCAGTTCTTC
TRBV7-2,TRBJ2-1,NA,NA,CASSLALTGEQFF,TGTGCCAGCAGCTTAGCGCTAACCGGGGAGCAGTTCTTC
TRBV27,TRBJ2-7,TRBD1,NA,CASSLSIERAGTGRYEQYF,TGTGCCAGCAGTTTATCGATTGAAAGGGCGGGGACAGGGCGCTACGAGCAGTACTTC
TRBV6-5,TRBJ2-7,TRBD2,NA,CAGKYSGWGSYEQYF,TGTGCCGGAAAATATAGCGGGTGGGGCTCCTACGAGCAGTACTTC
TRBV7-9,TRBJ2-7,TRBD1,NA,CASSHTGQGAVYEQYF,TGTGCCAGCAGCCACACGGGACAGGGGGCTGTCTACGAGCAGTACTTC
TRBV11-2,TRBJ2-3,TRBD2,NA,CASSPGLAGDYTDTQYF,TGTGCCAGCAGCCCGGGACTAGCGGGGGACTACACAGATACGCAGTATTTT
TRBV19,TRBJ2-3,TRBD1,NA,CASSLTGSDTDTQYF,TGTGCCAGTAGTTTGACAGGGTCAGACACAGATACGCAGTATTTT
TRBV10-3,TRBJ2-1,TRBD2,NA,CAISIGTSGSPYNEQFF,TGTGCCATCAGCATCGGGACTAGCGGGAGTCCCTACAATGAGCAGTTCTTC
TRBV2,TRBJ1-4,TRBD1,NA,CASSELGTGVEKLFF,TGTGCCAGCAGCGAACTGGGGACAGGGGTGGAAAAACTGTTTTTT
TRBV5-1,TRBJ1-5,TRBD1,NA,CASSSGQSNQPQHF,TGCGCCAGCAGCTCGGGACAGAGCAATCAGCCCCAGCATTTT
TRBV15,TRBJ2-7,NA,NA,CATSRANSSYEQYF,TGTGCCACCAGCAGAGCCAATTCCTCCTACGAGCAGTACTTC
TRBV4-1,TRBJ2-7,NA,once,CASSQGGSRTEQYF,TGCGCCAGCAGCCAAGGGGGCAGCCGTACCGAGCAGTACTTC
TRBV27,TRBJ2-3,NA,few,CASSFLGQGGKQYF,TGTGCCAGCAGTTTCCTAGGTCAGGGTGGAAAGCAGTATTTT
TRBV5-8,TRBJ2-2,TRBD2,NA,CASSFPLAGDNTGELFF,TGTGCCAGCAGCTTCCCTCTAGCGGGGGACAACACCGGGGAGCTGTTTTTT
TRBV13,TRBJ1-5,TRBD1,NA,CASSLGGTGGVGQPQHF,TGTGCCAGCAGCTTAGGCGGGACAGGGGGTGTTGGACAGCCCCAGCATTTT
TRBV9,TRBJ2-7,NA,NA,CASSVAPTSLRTYEQYF,TGTGCCAGCAGCGTAGCCCCCACTAGCTTGCGAACCTACGAGCAGTACTTC
TRBV7-9,TRBJ2-5,TRBD1,NA,CASSSGDRGFETQYF,TGTGCCAGCAGCTCCGGGGACAGGGGATTCGAGACCCAGTACTTC
TRBV6-1,TRBJ1-3,TRBD1,once,CASSEQGARGNTIYF,TGTGCCAGCAGTGAACAGGGGGCGAGGGGAAACACCATATATTTT
TRBV19,TRBJ1-3,TRBD1,once,CASSIGARGRRNTIYF,TGTGCCAGTAGTATAGGGGCCAGGGGGCGTAGAAACACCATATATTTT
TRBV25-1,TRBJ2-7,TRBD2,NA,CASSESKASGAYEQYF,TGTGCCAGCAGTGAAAGTAAGGCTAGCGGGGCCTACGAGCAGTACTTC
TRBV10-2,TRBJ2-7,TRBD1,NA,CASREDGTGENYEQYF,TGCGCCAGCAGGGAAGATGGGACAGGGGAAAACTACGAGCAGTACTTC
TRBV2,TRBJ2-7,TRBD1,NA,CASREPGQGYEQYF,TGTGCCAGCAGAGAGCCGGGACAGGGCTACGAGCAGTACTTC
TRBV10-1,TRBJ2-7,TRBD1,once,CASSQTGGGEQYF,TGCGCCAGCAGCCAGACAGGGGGCGGCGAGCAGTACTTC
TRBV5-5,TRBJ2-4,TRBD1,NA,CASSFWDSKNIQYF,TGTGCCAGCAGCTTTTGGGACAGCAAAAACATTCAGTACTTC
TRBV15,TRBJ2-5,NA,NA,CATSRIGGEQETQYF,TGTGCCACCAGCAGAATTGGTGGGGAGCAAGAGACCCAGTACTTC
TRBV6-5,TRBJ1-2,TRBD1,NA,CASRRDREPIYGYTF,TGTGCCAGCAGAAGAGACAGGGAACCAATCTATGGCTACACCTTC
TRBV7-2,TRBJ1-1,NA,NA,CASRERAGAESEAFF,TGTGCCAGCAGGGAACGGGCAGGGGCCGAATCGGAAGCTTTCTTT
TRBV2,TRBJ2-2,TRBD1,NA,CASRSGTGGIGELFF,TGTGCCAGCAGGTCCGGGACAGGGGGGATCGGGGAGCTGTTTTTT
TRBV18,TRBJ1-1,TRBD1,once,CASSPPRGAEAFF,TGTGCCAGCTCACCACCCAGGGGGGCTGAAGCTTTCTTT
TRBV6-5,TRBJ2-3,NA,NA,CASSYSGSTDTQYF,TGTGCCAGCAGTTACAGCGGGAGCACAGATACGCAGTATTTT
TRBV9,TRBJ2-2,TRBD2,NA,CASSAHRTSGTGELFF,TGTGCCAGCAGCGCCCACCGGACTAGCGGAACCGGGGAGCTGTTTTTT
TRBV6-1,TRBJ2-1,TRBD2,NA,CASSERLAGVRRRNEQFF,TGTGCCAGCAGTGAACGACTAGCGGGAGTTAGGAGGCGGAATGAGCAGTTCTTC
TRBV18,TRBJ1-1,NA,NA,CASSPKRSEAAFF,TGTGCCAGCTCGCCGAAACGCAGCGAAGCAGCTTTCTTT
TRBV7-9,TRBJ2-5,NA,NA,CASSASRMETQYF,TGTGCCAGCAGCGCCTCTAGGATGGAGACCCAGTACTTC
TRBV5-4,TRBJ1-2,TRBD1,NA,CATARQGNLNYGYTF,TGTGCCACCGCACGACAGGGGAACCTTAACTATGGCTACACCTTC
TRBV4-1,TRBJ1-5,NA,few,CASSQDPRNQPQHF,TGCGCCAGCAGCCAAGATCCCCGGAATCAGCCCCAGCATTTT
TRBV11-2,TRBJ2-7,TRBD1,NA,CASSLGQAGYF,TGTGCCAGCAGCCTCGGACAGGCGGGGTACTTC
TRBV3-1/TRBV3-2,TRBJ2-7,TRBD1,NA,CASRGQGESYEQYF,TGTGCCAGCAGGGGACAGGGAGAGTCCTACGAGCAGTACTTC
TRBV9,TRBJ1-1,NA,NA,CASSPPLEGTEAFF,TGTGCCAGCAGCCCCCCCCTGGAGGGCACTGAAGCTTTCTTT
TRBV20-1,TRBJ2-1,TRBD2,NA,CSASPLAGGYEQFF,TGCAGTGCTAGTCCACTAGCGGGGGGCTATGAGCAGTTCTTC
TRBV5-4,TRBJ1-1,NA,NA,CASSFPNRGTEAFF,TGTGCCAGCAGCTTCCCGAATCGGGGCACTGAAGCTTTCTTT
TRBV19,TRBJ1-1,TRBD1,NA,CASSRQGVGTEAFF,TGTGCCAGTAGTCGACAGGGAGTGGGCACTGAAGCTTTCTTT
TRBV5-4,TRBJ1-2,NA,NA,CASSSLGGNYGYTF,TGTGCCAGCAGCTCTCTCGGGGGTAACTATGGCTACACCTTC
TRBV3-1/TRBV3-2,TRBJ2-3,TRBD2,NA,CASSQAAGAVGDTQYF,TGTGCCAGCAGCCAAGCAGCGGGGGCTGTCGGAGATACGCAGTATTTT
TRBV6-5,TRBJ2-7,NA,few,CASSYSEEQGHEQYF,TGTGCCAGCAGTTACTCGGAGGAACAAGGCCACGAGCAGTACTTC
TRBV12-3/TRBV12-4,TRBJ2-1,TRBD2,NA,CASSLTSGYKQFF,TGTGCCAGCAGTTTGACTAGCGGATACAAGCAGTTCTTC
TRBV5-4,TRBJ1-5,NA,NA,CASSLRDSNQPQHF,TGTGCCAGCAGCTTGCGGGATAGCAATCAGCCCCAGCATTTT
TRBV6-2/TRBV6-3,TRBJ2-1,TRBD1,NA,CASSYPRDRGYNEQFF,TGTGCCAGCAGTTACCCCCGGGACAGGGGCTACAATGAGCAGTTCTTC